This TCR beta chain was captured by sequencing in a study of response to subunit inactivated influenza vaccine. This clonotype was recorded many times. Its specificity is not known. MiXCR, run by TCRdb on the RT-PCR reads, gives a single entry per CDR3 protein. The table has about 650,000 distinct CDR3 sequences, about 15% seen once. Study observations and caveats: Each seasonal influenza vaccination, the authors suggested, recruits few new T cells.

The CDR3 totals 13 residues. The V and J ends lost 5 bases and 6 bases, in that order; junction bases with no gene match: 6. The sample consisted of PBMCs from blood, taken 11 to 12 days after vaccination. This chain connects TRBV12-3 or TRBV12-4 to TRBJ2-7, with 8 bases aligning to TRBD1. This TCR derives from a man over 45 who received an inactivated influenza vaccine. CDR3 DNA: TGTGCCAGCAGTCGTAACAGGGGGGTCGAGCAGTACTTC. Its protein product is CASSRNRGVEQYF.